A selection of T cell receptor beta chains follows, all from one sample in a study of blood T cell repertoires in COVID-19. Measured with immunoSEQ multiplex PCR; TCRdb has only the in-frame clones, and not every one. The sample has some 200,000 clones, over 70% seen once. The sequencing sample was made of peripheral blood. All receptors come from a woman in her 70s with acute or convalescent COVID-19. CDR3s include the opening cysteine and the closing phenylalanine or tryptophan. The order of the fields is clone size, J gene, D gene, V gene, CDR3 DNA, CDR3 protein. A D gene is named only where the DNA matches it firmly. Clone size is given for some rows only: seen once, a few or many times, or a class if the clone is expanded.

. TRBJ2-1 TRBD1 TRBV24-1 TGTGCCACCAGTGATACTACAGGGGTTTACAATGAGCAGTTCTTC CATSDTTGVYNEQFF
few TRBJ2-3 . TRBV2 TGTGCCAGCAGTCGCGGGGTTTCCACAGATACGCAGTATTTT CASSRGVSTDTQYF
few TRBJ2-2 . TRBV12-3/TRBV12-4 TGTGCCAGCAGTTACAGGGGGGAGCTGTTTTTT CASSYRGELFF
. TRBJ2-6 . TRBV24-1 TGTGCCACCAGTGATTCTCCGGGGTGGGCTGGGGCCAACGTCCTGACTTTC CATSDSPGWAGANVLTF
. TRBJ1-3 . TRBV5-1 TGCGCCAGCGCTCGTCAGGTCGGGGACACCATATATTTT CASARQVGDTIYF
. TRBJ2-3 TRBD1 TRBV5-1 TGCGCCAGCAGCTCCGCACAGGGGGCTGGAGATACGCAGTATTTT CASSSAQGAGDTQYF
. TRBJ1-1 . TRBV20-1 TGCAGTGCCGGCCGGGGAGAAGCTTTCTTT CSAGRGEAFF
. TRBJ2-2 . TRBV6-5 TGTGCCGTCCTCAGAGACAGGTATACCGGGGAGCTGTTTTTT CAVLRDRYTGELFF
. TRBJ1-2 . TRBV4-3 TGCGCCAGCAGCCAAGAGTTCGGGGATGGCTACACCTTC CASSQEFGDGYTF
. TRBJ2-5 TRBD2 TRBV4-1 TGCGCCAGCAGCCGGGACGGGGGGGGCGGGGAGACCCAGTACTTC CASSRDGGGGETQYF
. TRBJ2-2 TRBD2 TRBV5-1 TGCGCCAGCAGCAGCGGGGGGGCCGGGGAGCTGTTTTTT CASSSGGAGELFF
. TRBJ1-4 . TRBV7-6 TGTGCCAGCAGCTTAGCAGCGGCAGCTAATGAAAAACTGTTTTTT CASSLAAAANEKLFF
few TRBJ2-7 . TRBV2 TGTGCCAGCAGTGAAGTGGGCACAGGGAAATACGAGCAGTACTTC CASSEVGTGKYEQYF
. TRBJ2-5 . TRBV5-6 TGTGCCAGCAGCTTGGATGTCTTTCAAGAGACCCAGTACTTC CASSLDVFQETQYF
few TRBJ1-1 . TRBV2 TGTGCCAGCAGTGAACTACAGGCCCTGGATTTCTTT CASSELQALDFF
. TRBJ1-2 TRBD1 TRBV10-3 TGTGCCATCAGCGCCGACAGGGTCTATGGCTACACCTTC CAISADRVYGYTF
. TRBJ2-2 . TRBV25-1 TGTGCCAGCAATGTGGGGGGTACCGGGGAGCTGTTTTTT CASNVGGTGELFF
. TRBJ1-1 . TRBV6-5 TGTGCCAGCAGTTATCGAGGGTCCCCCGAGGCTTTCTTT CASSYRGSPEAFF